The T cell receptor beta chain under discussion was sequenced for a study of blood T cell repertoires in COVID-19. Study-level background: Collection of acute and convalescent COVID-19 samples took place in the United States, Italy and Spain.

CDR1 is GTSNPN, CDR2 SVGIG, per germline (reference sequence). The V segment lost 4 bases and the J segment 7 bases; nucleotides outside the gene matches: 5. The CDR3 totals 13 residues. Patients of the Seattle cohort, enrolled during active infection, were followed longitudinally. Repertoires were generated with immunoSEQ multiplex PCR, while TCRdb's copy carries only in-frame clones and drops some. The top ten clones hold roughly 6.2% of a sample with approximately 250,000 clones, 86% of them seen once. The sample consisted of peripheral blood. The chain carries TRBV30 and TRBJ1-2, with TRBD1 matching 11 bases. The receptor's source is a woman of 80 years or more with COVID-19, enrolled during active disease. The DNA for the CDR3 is TGTGCCTGGAATTCCGGGACAGGGGGTGGCTACACCTTC. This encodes CAWNSGTGGGYTF.